These 22 T cell receptor beta chains were all obtained from the same sample, sequenced in a study of T-cell memory formation after mild COVID-19 listed by TCRdb under 2021. To prepare the library, 5' RACE was applied. Instrument on record: Illumina NovaSeq 6000. In TCRdb, the public reads were trimmed at Q25 with fastp and aligned with MiXCR, with productive beta chains retained. When rows share a CDR3 protein, they turn into one entry using the most common DNA and genes. The sample includes some 120,000 distinct CDR3 sequences, with over 15% observed a single time. The ten most abundant clones make up approximately 4.7% of the sample. The specimen sequenced was PBMCs or a T cell subset sorted from them (not recorded which). The receptor set was obtained from a man aged 18 to 29 who had mild COVID-19 (a few samples of this study predate the infection). The sample titles of this study are shuffled in the database, so cell type and time point are left out; the donor was told from shared clones.

V gene TRBV4-2 combines with J gene TRBJ1-6; D is uncertain. Germline CDR1 reads LGHNA; CDR2 reads YNFKEQ. The CDR3 totals 15 residues. Trimming took off 0 bases at V and 5 bases at J, with 8 bases between the two ends. CDR3 residues: CASSQDSRNNSPLHF. CDR3 in DNA: TGTGCCAGCAGCCAAGATTCCCGGAATAATTCACCCCTCCACTTT.

This clonotype has only a few counts. V gene TRBV5-8 combines with J gene TRBJ2-5; no firm D call. This CDR3 is 12 amino acids long. CDR1 and CDR2 (germline): SGHTS, YDEGEE. V dropped 4 bases and J dropped 5 bases, with 9 bases sitting between them. CDR3: CASSPYVETQYF. CDR3 bases: TGTGCCAGCAGCCCCTATGTGGAGACCCAGTACTTC.

The gene calls are TRBV20-1 and TRBJ2-7; TRBD2 aligns across 10 bases. J gave up 9 bases and V 4 bases, and 6 bases lay outside the gene matches. CDR1 DFQATT and CDR2 SNEGSKA come from the germline V gene (reference sequence). The CDR3 has 12 residues. The chain's CDR3 is CSANPSGGSQYV. The DNA for the CDR3 is TGCAGTGCTAACCCTAGCGGGGGTTCGCAGTACGTC.

This clonotype has a handful of counts. The J gene is TRBJ2-7, the V gene TRBV10-3; no reliable D call. V gave up 4 bases and J gave up 3 bases, with 7 bases separating them. CDR3 size: 12 residues. CDR1 and CDR2 (germline): ENHRY, SYGVKD. The chain's CDR3 is CAISGQSYEQYF. Written as DNA, the CDR3 is TGTGCCATCAGTGGTCAGAGCTACGAGCAGTACTTC.

This clonotype was detected only a few times. The chain carries TRBV7-2 and TRBJ2-3, with D perhaps given as TRBD1 or TRBD2 (6 bases each). The CDR3 extends over 15 amino acids. Germline lookup yields CDR1 SGHTA and CDR2 FQGNSA. V was shortened by 1 base and J by 1 base, with 9 bases between the two germline ends. In nucleotides, the CDR3 is TGTGCCAGCAGCTTAGAACGGGGGCGCACAGATACGCAGTATTTT. Protein sequence: CASSLERGRTDTQYF.

The chain carries TRBV20-1 and TRBJ2-1; the match to TRBD1 covers 10 bases. Germline loops: CDR1 DFQATT, CDR2 SNEGSKA (reference sequence). CDR3 length: 14 amino acids. After removal of 6 bases from V and 6 bases from J, the junction contained 8 bases not matched to a gene. CDR3 loop: CSAASGTGVNEQFF. CDR3 in DNA: TGCAGTGCCGCAAGCGGGACAGGGGTCAATGAGCAGTTCTTC.

This clonotype has ten or more counts. The rearrangement uses TRBV6-2 or TRBV6-3 and TRBJ2-2, with a tentative D call TRBD1 (5 bases). The CDR3 loop spans 16 amino acids. CDR1 is MNHEY and CDR2 is SVGEGT in the germline V gene. Trimming left V 7 bases short and J 1 base short, with 16 bases between. The chain's CDR3 is CASTLQAGKNTGELFF. The CDR3, as DNA: TGTGCCAGCACCCTCCAGGCAGGGAAGAACACCGGGGAGCTGTTTTTT.

This clonotype was counted between two and nine times. This chain joins TRBV27 and TRBJ2-5, with D hard to call. Germline lookup yields CDR1 MNHEY and CDR2 SMNVEV (reference sequence). CDR3 length: 13 residues. V was trimmed by 6 bases and J by 10 bases, leaving 18 bases between them. This CDR3 is CASSPGQGWVQYF. CDR3 nucleotide sequence: TGTGCCAGCAGCCCCGGGCAAGGATGGGTCCAGTACTTC.

This clonotype was detected a few times. The chain employs TRBV12-3 or TRBV12-4 and TRBJ1-5; the D gene is possibly TRBD1 (5 bases). The CDR3 totals 14 residues. Trimming stripped 3 bases from V and 5 bases from J, with 11 bases between. CDR3 in amino acids: CASSFSGGDQPQHF. In DNA form, the CDR3 reads TGTGCCAGCAGTTTCTCGGGGGGAGATCAGCCCCAGCATTTT.

The table lists this clonotype with a few counts. The gene calls are TRBV5-1 and TRBJ1-1, with 10 nucleotides matching TRBD1. CDR3 length equals 14 residues. CDR1 SGHRS and CDR2 YFSETQ come from the germline V gene. V was pared by 5 bases and J by 5 bases, with 6 bases of the junction left unmatched. In DNA form, the CDR3 reads TGCGCCAGCAGAGCTGACAGGGGGCTAACTGAAGCTTTCTTT. This codes for CASRADRGLTEAFF.

The chain recombines TRBV7-9 with TRBJ1-4; no definite D call. The germline V and J ends were trimmed by 3 bases and 7 bases, with 15 bases remaining between them. Germline V gives CDR1 SEHNR, CDR2 FQNEAQ (reference sequence). The CDR3 spans 15 residues. The CDR3 DNA follows: TGTGCCAGCAGCTTCTACGGGGATATGGGTGAAAAACTGTTTTTT. It yields the protein CASSFYGDMGEKLFF.

The rearrangement joins TRBV6-1 to TRBJ2-7; no firm D call. Germline CDR1 reads MNHNS; CDR2 reads SASEGT. The CDR3 runs to 11 residues. Between the trimmed V and J ends, which lost 10 bases and 0 bases, there was a span of 7 bases. As DNA, the CDR3 is TGTGCCACAACTTCCTCCTACGAGCAGTACGTC. It translates to CATTSSYEQYV.

Only a few counts were recorded for this clonotype. The chain has TRBV12-3 or TRBV12-4 and TRBJ1-6; D call uncertain. V was trimmed by 7 bases and J by 0 bases, leaving 7 bases between them. The CDR3 extends over 14 amino acids. The CDR3 region has the DNA TGTGCCAGCAAATGGAGCTCCTATAATTCACCCCTCCACTTT. Protein: CASKWSSYNSPLHF.

This clonotype was counted a few times. The genes are TRBV20-1 and TRBJ2-7, with D possibly matching TRBD2 (6 bases). This CDR3 has 14 amino acids. From germline, CDR1 is DFQATT and CDR2 SNEGSKA (reference sequence). V lost 0 bases to trimming and J lost 5 bases, with 14 bases between them. DNA for the CDR3: TGCAGTGCTAGAGATGGAGGGAGTAACGACGAGCAGTACTTC. This codes for CSARDGGSNDEQYF.

The chain couples TRBV12-3 or TRBV12-4 to TRBJ2-7; 8 bases fit TRBD1. This CDR3 is 13 amino acids long. The junction had 4 bases not matched to a gene; V was cut back by 5 bases and J by 4 bases. This CDR3 reads CASSERDRYEQYF. The CDR3 nucleotides read TGTGCCAGCAGTGAAAGGGACAGGTACGAGCAGTACTTC.

This clonotype came up a few times. CDR3 region: CSASSYNEKLFF. CDR3 in DNA: TGCAGTGCTAGCAGTTATAATGAAAAACTGTTTTTT. This chain connects TRBV20-1 to TRBJ1-4; D not resolved. CDR1 is DFQATT, CDR2 SNEGSKA, per germline (reference sequence). Between the trimmed V and J ends, which lost 3 bases and 4 bases, there was a span of 6 bases. The CDR3 has 12 amino acids.

The chain couples TRBV5-1 to TRBJ2-2; D not certain. CDR1 and CDR2 from the germline V gene are SGHRS and YFSETQ. The CDR3 runs to 12 residues. With 4 bases removed from V and 5 bases from J, the gap between germline ends came to 6 bases. The CDR3 nucleotides are TGCGCCAGCAGCCCCGAAACCGGGGAGCTGTTTTTT. It is translated as CASSPETGELFF.

The rearrangement joins TRBV4-2 to TRBJ2-3, with 12 bases aligning to TRBD2. Trimming removed 1 base from V and 2 bases from J; junction bases left unmatched: 1. The CDR3 has 16 residues. CDR1 is LGHNA and CDR2 is YNFKEQ in the germline V gene. This chain's CDR3 is CASSQGTSGATDTQYF. The CDR3 DNA sequence: TGTGCCAGCAGCCAAGGGACTAGCGGGGCCACAGATACGCAGTATTTT.

This clonotype has more than one count but fewer than ten. The rearrangement joins TRBV5-1 to TRBJ2-1; TRBD1 matches 8 bases. The CDR3 is made up of 15 amino acids. Germline V gives CDR1 SGHRS, CDR2 YFSETQ. V shed 6 bases and J 6 bases; nucleotides not matched to a gene: 11. CDR3 DNA sequence: TGCGCCAGCACACCCTGGACAGGGTCGGCCAATGAGCAGTTCTTC. It translates to CASTPWTGSANEQFF.

The rearrangement joins TRBV7-9 to TRBJ1-2; D not resolved. Trimming shortened V by 4 bases and J by 8 bases, and 11 bases separated the two germline ends. The CDR3 sequence is 12 residues long. Germline V gives CDR1 SEHNR, CDR2 FQNEAQ (reference sequence). CDR3 sequence: CASSSLEEGYTF. Here the CDR3 DNA reads TGTGCCAGCAGCTCTCTTGAGGAGGGCTACACCTTC.

The chain recombines TRBV7-2 with TRBJ2-3, with 7 bases aligning to TRBD1. Germline V gene sequence: CDR1 SGHTA, CDR2 FQGNSA. The CDR3 covers 13 residues. J was trimmed by 4 bases and V by 10 bases; bases with no gene match: 8. The CDR3 sequence is CATTDRSPDTQYF. Written as DNA, the CDR3 is TGTGCCACTACGGACAGGTCCCCAGATACGCAGTATTTT.

This clonotype was seen more than once but under ten times. This chain connects TRBV11-2 to TRBJ1-5; 7 nucleotides agree with TRBD1. CDR1 is SGHAT, CDR2 FQNNGV, per germline. CDR3 length: 13 residues. V lost 1 base and J lost 6; bases outside the gene matches: 0. The CDR3: CASSLGDSQPQHF. CDR3 DNA: TGTGCCAGCAGCTTAGGGGACAGTCAGCCCCAGCATTTT.